What follows describes a single T cell receptor beta chain. This sample is drawn from a study of blood T cell repertoires in COVID-19. Looked up from germline, CDR1 is KGHSH and CDR2 is LQKENI. The CDR3 runs to 18 residues. J lost 2 bases, V lost 5 bases, and 10 bases had no gene match. Profiled with immunoSEQ multiplex PCR; TCRdb holds only in-frame clones, not every one. The table shows about 260,000 clones, with 80% to 90% occurring only once. The TCR originated in a woman aged 35 to 49 who had been exposed to COVID-19. The sequenced sample was PBMCs or T cells enriched from blood (not recorded which). The rearrangement links TRBV18 to TRBJ2-6, with 9 positions matching TRBD1. DNA for the CDR3: TGTGCCAGCTCAATTACCGGGACAGGGTTGACTGGGGCCAACGTCCTGACTTTC. Amino acid sequence: CASSITGTGLTGANVLTF.